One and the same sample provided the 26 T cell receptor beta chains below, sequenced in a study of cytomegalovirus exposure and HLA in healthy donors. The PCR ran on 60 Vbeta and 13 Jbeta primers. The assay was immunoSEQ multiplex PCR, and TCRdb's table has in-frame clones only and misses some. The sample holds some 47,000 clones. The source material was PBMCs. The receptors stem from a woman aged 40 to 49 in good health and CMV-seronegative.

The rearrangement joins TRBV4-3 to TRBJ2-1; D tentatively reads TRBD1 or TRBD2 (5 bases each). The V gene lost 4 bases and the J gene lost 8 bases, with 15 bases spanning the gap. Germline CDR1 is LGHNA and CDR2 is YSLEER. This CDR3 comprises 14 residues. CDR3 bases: TGCGCCAGCAGCCGAGAGGGGCGCAGAGATGAGCAGTTCTTC. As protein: CASSREGRRDEQFF.

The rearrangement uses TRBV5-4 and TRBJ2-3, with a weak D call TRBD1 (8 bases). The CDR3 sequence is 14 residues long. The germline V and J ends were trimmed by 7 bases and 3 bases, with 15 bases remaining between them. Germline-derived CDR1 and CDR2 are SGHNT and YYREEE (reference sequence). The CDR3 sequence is CASHQQGGTDTQYF. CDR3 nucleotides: TGTGCCAGCCACCAACAGGGGGGGACAGATACGCAGTATTTT.

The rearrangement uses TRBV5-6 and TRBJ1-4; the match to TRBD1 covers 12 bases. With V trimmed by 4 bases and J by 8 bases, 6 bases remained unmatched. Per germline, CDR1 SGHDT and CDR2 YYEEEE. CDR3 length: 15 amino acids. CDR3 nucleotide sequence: TGTGCCAGCAGCACGGGACAGGGGGCTAGGGAAAAACTGTTTTTT. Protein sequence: CASSTGQGAREKLFF.

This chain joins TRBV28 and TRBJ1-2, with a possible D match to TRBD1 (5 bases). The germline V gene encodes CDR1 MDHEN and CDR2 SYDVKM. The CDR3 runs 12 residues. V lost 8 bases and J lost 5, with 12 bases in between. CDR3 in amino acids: CASGLTAYGYTF. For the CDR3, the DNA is TGTGCCAGCGGATTGACAGCATATGGCTACACCTTC.

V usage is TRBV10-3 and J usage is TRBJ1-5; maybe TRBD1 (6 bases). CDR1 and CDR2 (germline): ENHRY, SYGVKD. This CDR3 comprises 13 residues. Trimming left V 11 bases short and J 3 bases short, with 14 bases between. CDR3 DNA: TGTGCCGCCGTCCGGGACACCAATCAGCCCCAGCATTTT. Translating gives CAAVRDTNQPQHF.

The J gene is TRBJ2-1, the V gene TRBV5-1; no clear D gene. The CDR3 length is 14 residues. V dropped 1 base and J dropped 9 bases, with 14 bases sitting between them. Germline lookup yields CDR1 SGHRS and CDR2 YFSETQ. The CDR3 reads CASSLSTALPEQFF. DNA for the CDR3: TGCGCCAGCAGCTTGAGTACAGCCTTACCTGAGCAGTTCTTC.

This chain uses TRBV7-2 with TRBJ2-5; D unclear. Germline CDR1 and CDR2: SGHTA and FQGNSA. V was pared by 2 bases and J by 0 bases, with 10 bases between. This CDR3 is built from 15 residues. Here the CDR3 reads CASSLRGYYQETQYF. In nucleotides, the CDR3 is TGTGCCAGCAGCTTAAGAGGTTACTACCAAGAGACCCAGTACTTC.

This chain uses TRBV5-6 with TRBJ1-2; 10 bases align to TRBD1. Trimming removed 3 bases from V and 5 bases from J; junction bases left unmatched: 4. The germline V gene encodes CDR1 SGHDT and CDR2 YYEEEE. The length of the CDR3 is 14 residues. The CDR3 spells CASSSTGGGYGYTF. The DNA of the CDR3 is TGTGCCAGCAGCTCGACAGGGGGCGGGTATGGCTACACCTTC.

In nucleotides, the CDR3 is TGCGCCAGCAGCCCAAGGCTAGCGGGAGCTTATGAGCAGTACTTC. This translates into CASSPRLAGAYEQYF. This chain connects TRBV5-1 to TRBJ2-7, with TRBD2 identical over 10 bases. V shed 4 bases and J 7 bases; nucleotides not matched to a gene: 11. The CDR3 is 15 amino acids. Germline V gene data show CDR1 as SGHRS and CDR2 as YFSETQ. Using reference TRBV5-1 and TRBJ2-7 for the parts outside the CDR3, the full variable domain is KAGVTQTPRYLIKTRGQQVTLSCSPISGHRSVSWYQQTPGQGLQFLFEYFSETQRNKGNFPGRFSGRQFSNSRSEMNVSTLELGDSALYLCASSPRLAGAYEQYFGPGTRLTVT.

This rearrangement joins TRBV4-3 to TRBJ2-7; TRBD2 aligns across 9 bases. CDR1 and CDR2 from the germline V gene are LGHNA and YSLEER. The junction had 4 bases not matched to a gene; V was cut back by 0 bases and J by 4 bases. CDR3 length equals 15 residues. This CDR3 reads CASSQDLTSGYEQYF. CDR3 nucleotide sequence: TGCGCCAGCAGCCAAGATCTGACTAGCGGTTACGAGCAGTACTTC.

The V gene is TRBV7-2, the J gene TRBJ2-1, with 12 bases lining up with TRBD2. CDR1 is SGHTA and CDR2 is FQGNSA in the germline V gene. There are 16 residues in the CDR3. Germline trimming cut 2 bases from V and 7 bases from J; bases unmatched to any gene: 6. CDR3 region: CASSLLGLAGSNEQFF. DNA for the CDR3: TGTGCCAGCAGCTTATTGGGACTAGCGGGTTCAAATGAGCAGTTCTTC.

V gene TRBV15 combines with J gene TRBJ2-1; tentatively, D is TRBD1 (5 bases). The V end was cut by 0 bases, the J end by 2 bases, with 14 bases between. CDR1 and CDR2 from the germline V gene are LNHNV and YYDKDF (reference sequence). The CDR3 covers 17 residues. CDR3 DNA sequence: TGTGCCACCAGCAGAGATTCAGCAGGGTCAACCTACAATGAGCAGTTCTTC. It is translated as CATSRDSAGSTYNEQFF.

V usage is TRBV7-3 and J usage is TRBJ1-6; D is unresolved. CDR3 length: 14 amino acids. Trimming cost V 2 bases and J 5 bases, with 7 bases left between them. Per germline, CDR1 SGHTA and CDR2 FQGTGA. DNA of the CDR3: TGTGCCAGCAGCTTAGGAGTGAATAATTCACCCCTCCACTTT. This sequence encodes CASSLGVNNSPLHF.

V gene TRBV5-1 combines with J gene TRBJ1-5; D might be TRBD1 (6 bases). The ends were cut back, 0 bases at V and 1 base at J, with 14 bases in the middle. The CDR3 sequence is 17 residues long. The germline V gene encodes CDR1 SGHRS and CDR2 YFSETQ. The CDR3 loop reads CASSLGAQGNSNQPQHF. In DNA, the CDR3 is TGCGCCAGCAGCTTGGGGGCACAGGGAAACAGCAATCAGCCCCAGCATTTT. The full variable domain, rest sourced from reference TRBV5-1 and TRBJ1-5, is KAGVTQTPRYLIKTRGQQVTLSCSPISGHRSVSWYQQTPGQGLQFLFEYFSETQRNKGNFPGRFSGRQFSNSRSEMNVSTLELGDSALYLCASSLGAQGNSNQPQHFGDGTRLSIL.

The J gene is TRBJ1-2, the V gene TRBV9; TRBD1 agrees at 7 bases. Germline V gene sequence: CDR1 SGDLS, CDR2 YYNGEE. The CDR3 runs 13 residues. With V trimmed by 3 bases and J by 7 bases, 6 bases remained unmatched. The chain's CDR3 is CASSAGAGGGYTF. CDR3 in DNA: TGTGCCAGCAGCGCGGGGGCAGGGGGTGGCTACACCTTC.

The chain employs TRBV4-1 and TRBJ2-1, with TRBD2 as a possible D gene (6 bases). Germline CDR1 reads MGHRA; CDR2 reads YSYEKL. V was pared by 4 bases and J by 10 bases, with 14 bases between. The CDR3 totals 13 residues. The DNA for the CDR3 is TGCGCCAGCAGCCCCCGACTAGAGGGGGAGCAGTTCTTC. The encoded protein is CASSPRLEGEQFF.

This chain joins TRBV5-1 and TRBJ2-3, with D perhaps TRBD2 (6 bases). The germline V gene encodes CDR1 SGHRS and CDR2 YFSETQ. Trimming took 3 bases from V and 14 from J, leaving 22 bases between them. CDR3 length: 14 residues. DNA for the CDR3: TGCGCCAGCAGCTCCCTCTTCAGGGACTTGGATAGGTATTTT. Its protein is CASSSLFRDLDRYF. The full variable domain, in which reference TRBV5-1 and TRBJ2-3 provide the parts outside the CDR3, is KAGVTQTPRYLIKTRGQQVTLSCSPISGHRSVSWYQQTPGQGLQFLFEYFSETQRNKGNFPGRFSGRQFSNSRSEMNVSTLELGDSALYLCASSSLFRDLDRYFGPGTRLTVL.

The CDR3 DNA follows: TGTGCCAGCAGTGCATACAGGGGGCGGGAGACCCAGTACTTC. Protein sequence: CASSAYRGRETQYF. This chain links TRBV25-1 with TRBJ2-5; 9 nucleotides align to TRBD1. This CDR3 is 14 amino acids long. Germline loops: CDR1 MGHDK, CDR2 SYGVNS. The V gene end was trimmed by 4 bases and the J gene end by 5 bases; junction bases not matched to a gene: 5.

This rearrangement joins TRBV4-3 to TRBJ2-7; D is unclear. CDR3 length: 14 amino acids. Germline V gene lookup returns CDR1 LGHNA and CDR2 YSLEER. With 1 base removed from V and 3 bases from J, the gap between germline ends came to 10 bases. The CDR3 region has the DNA TGCGCCAGCAGCCAAGTGTCCCGAGACTACGAGCAGTACTTC. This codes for CASSQVSRDYEQYF.

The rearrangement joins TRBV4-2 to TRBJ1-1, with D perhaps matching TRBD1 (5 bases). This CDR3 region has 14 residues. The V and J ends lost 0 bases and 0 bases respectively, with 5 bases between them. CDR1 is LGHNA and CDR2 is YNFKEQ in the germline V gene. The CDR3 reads CASSQDRVNTEAFF. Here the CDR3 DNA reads TGTGCCAGCAGCCAAGACAGGGTGAACACTGAAGCTTTCTTT.

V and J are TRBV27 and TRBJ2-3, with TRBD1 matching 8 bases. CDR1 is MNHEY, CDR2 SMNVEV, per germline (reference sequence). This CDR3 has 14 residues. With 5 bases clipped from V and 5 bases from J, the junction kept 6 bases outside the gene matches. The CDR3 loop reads CASSRQGLEDTQYF. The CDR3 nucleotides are TGTGCCAGCAGTCGACAGGGGCTAGAAGATACGCAGTATTTT.

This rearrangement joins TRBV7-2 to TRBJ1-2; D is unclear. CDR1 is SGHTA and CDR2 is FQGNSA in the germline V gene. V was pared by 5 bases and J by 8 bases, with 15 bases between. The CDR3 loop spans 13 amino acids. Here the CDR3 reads CASSKPGGYGYTF. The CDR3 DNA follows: TGTGCCAGCAGCAAACCGGGAGGTTACGGCTACACCTTC. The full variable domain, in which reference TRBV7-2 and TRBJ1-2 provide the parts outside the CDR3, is GAGVSQSPSNKVTEKGKDVELRCDPISGHTALYWYRQSLGQGLEFLIYFQGNSAPDKSGLPSDRFSAERTGGSVSTLTIQRTQQEDSAVYLCASSKPGGYGYTFGSGTRLTVV.

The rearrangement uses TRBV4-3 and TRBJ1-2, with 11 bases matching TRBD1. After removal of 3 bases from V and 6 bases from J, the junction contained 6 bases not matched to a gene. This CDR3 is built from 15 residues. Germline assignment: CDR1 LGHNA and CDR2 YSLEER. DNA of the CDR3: TGCGCCAGCAGCCAGGGACAGGGGGGAACCGATGGCTACACCTTC. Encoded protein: CASSQGQGGTDGYTF.

In DNA, the CDR3 is TGCGCCAGCGAACAGGGACCGAACACCGGGGAGCTGTTTTTT. Its translation is CASEQGPNTGELFF. This chain connects TRBV5-1 to TRBJ2-2, with D perhaps matching TRBD1 (6 bases). The CDR3 is 14 residues long. Trimming took 7 bases from V and 0 from J, leaving 10 bases between them. Germline CDR1 and CDR2: SGHRS and YFSETQ. Full variable domain (rest looked up from reference TRBV5-1 and TRBJ2-2): KAGVTQTPRYLIKTRGQQVTLSCSPISGHRSVSWYQQTPGQGLQFLFEYFSETQRNKGNFPGRFSGRQFSNSRSEMNVSTLELGDSALYLCASEQGPNTGELFFGEGSRLTVL.

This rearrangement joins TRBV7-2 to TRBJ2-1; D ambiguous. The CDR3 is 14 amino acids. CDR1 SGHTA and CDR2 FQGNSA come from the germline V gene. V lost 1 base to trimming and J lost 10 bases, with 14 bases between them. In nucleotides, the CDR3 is TGTGCCAGCAGCTTAGTTATCGCGGCCGGGGAGCAGTTCTTC. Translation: CASSLVIAAGEQFF.

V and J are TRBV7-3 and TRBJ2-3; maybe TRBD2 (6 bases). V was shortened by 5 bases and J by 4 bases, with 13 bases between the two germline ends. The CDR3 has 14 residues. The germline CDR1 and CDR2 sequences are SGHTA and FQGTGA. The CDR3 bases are TGTGCCAGCAGCCCGTACCCGGGGGCAGATACGCAGTATTTT. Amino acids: CASSPYPGADTQYF. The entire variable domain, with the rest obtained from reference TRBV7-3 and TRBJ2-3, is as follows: GAGVSQTPSNKVTEKGKYVELRCDPISGHTALYWYRQSLGQGPEFLIYFQGTGAADDSGLPNDRFFAVRPEGSVSTLKIQRTERGDSAVYLCASSPYPGADTQYFGPGTRLTVL.